Shown below are 11 T cell receptor beta chains from a single sample sequenced in a study of shared clonotypes between healthy human individuals. Some clones are missing from TCRdb's copy, which holds only in-frame ones; the method was immunoSEQ multiplex PCR. The sample includes some 660,000 clones, around 73% of them seen just once. Sample: memory CD4+ T cells sorted from blood. Subset of the sample: CD45RA-negative fraction. The receptors come from a woman in her 30s in good health.

The chain has TRBV5-8 and TRBJ1-5; no firm D call. Germline V CDR1 and CDR2: SGHTS, YDEGEE. V was shortened by 4 bases and J by 2 bases, with 16 bases between the two germline ends. This CDR3 is built from 16 residues. CDR3 nucleotide sequence: TGTGCCAGCAGCAGGAGCGTCGCCACCGGCAATCAGCCCCAGCATTTT. Translating gives CASSRSVATGNQPQHF.

In its sample, this clone was seen once. CDR3 in amino acids: CASSYNRKIGAFF. CDR3 coding DNA: TGTGCCAGCAGTTACAACAGGAAAATTGGGGCTTTCTTT. This chain joins TRBV6-6 and TRBJ1-1, with D perhaps matching TRBD1 (5 bases). The CDR3 sequence is 13 residues long. V was pared by 2 bases and J by 11 bases, with 15 bases between. Germline loops: CDR1 MNHNY, CDR2 SVGAGI (reference sequence).

V and J are TRBV5-4 and TRBJ2-7; 9 positions match TRBD1. The CDR3 has 14 amino acids. Germline V gene data show CDR1 as SGHNT and CDR2 as YYREEE (reference sequence). The V segment lost 4 bases and the J segment 3 bases; nucleotides outside the gene matches: 5. The CDR3 sequence is CASSRGQGIYEQYF. CDR3 nucleotide sequence: TGTGCCAGCAGCCGGGGACAGGGAATCTACGAGCAGTACTTC.

This sequence joins TRBV10-1 and TRBJ2-2, with 8 bases that match TRBD2. This CDR3 is 15 amino acids long. The V segment lost 3 bases and the J segment 4 bases; nucleotides outside the gene matches: 4. CDR1 is WNHNN, CDR2 SYGVQD, per germline (reference sequence). CDR3 in DNA: TGCGCCAGCAGTGACGACGGGAGGGCCACCGGGGAGCTGTTTTTT. Its protein is CASSDDGRATGELFF.

This chain links TRBV6-5 with TRBJ1-5; 9 bases line up with TRBD1. The CDR3 has 15 amino acids. The germline CDR1 and CDR2 sequences are MNHEY and SVGAGI. Trimming took 4 bases from V and 7 from J; bases not matched to a gene: 8. The CDR3 DNA reads as TGTGCCAGCAGTTCCGGGACAGGGTTGAGCCAGCCCCAGCATTTT. It translates to CASSSGTGLSQPQHF.

V gene TRBV5-1 combines with J gene TRBJ2-5; tentative D call: TRBD2 (5 bases). This CDR3 is built from 14 residues. The V end lost 0 bases, the J end lost 4 bases, and 10 bases lay between the germline ends. Germline loops: CDR1 SGHRS, CDR2 YFSETQ. The CDR3 DNA reads TGCGCCAGCAGCTTGGGGCCCGGAGGAGAGACCCAGTACTTC. Its protein is CASSLGPGGETQYF.

This clone was seen a few times. The DNA for the CDR3 is TGCGCCAGCAGTGGAGCGGGAGGCCCGACCAATGAGCAGTTCTTC. This encodes CASSGAGGPTNEQFF. The chain links TRBV10-2 to TRBJ2-1, with 9 bases matching TRBD2. The V and J ends lost 4 bases and 6 bases, in that order; junction bases with no gene match: 7. The CDR3 contains 15 residues. Germline CDR1 and CDR2: WSHSY and SAAADI.

In its sample, this clone was seen many times. This chain uses TRBV6-4 with TRBJ2-2; TRBD1 aligns across 9 bases. Germline V gives CDR1 MRHNA, CDR2 SNTAGT. With 8 bases clipped from V and 7 bases from J, the junction kept 5 bases outside the gene matches. The CDR3 runs to 13 residues. The CDR3 nucleotides read TGTGCCAGCGGGGACAGGGATCACGGGGAGCTGTTTTTT. It is translated as CASGDRDHGELFF.

This chain joins TRBV19 and TRBJ2-2; 10 bases agree with TRBD2. J lost 6 bases, V lost 0 bases, and 4 bases had no gene match. CDR1 and CDR2 (germline): LNHDA, SQIVND (reference sequence). This CDR3 has 16 residues. Here the CDR3 reads CASSIDGLAGAGELFF. Here the CDR3 DNA reads TGTGCCAGTAGTATAGATGGGCTAGCGGGAGCCGGGGAGCTGTTTTTT.

Many counts were recorded for this clone. The gene calls are TRBV6-1 and TRBJ2-1; D not resolved. CDR1 and CDR2 from the germline V gene are MNHNS and SASEGT. V was clipped by 7 bases and J by 6 bases, with 19 bases between them. The CDR3 consists of 15 residues. The CDR3 loop reads CASTSSLFGINEQFF. Written as DNA, the CDR3 is TGTGCCAGCACAAGTAGTCTTTTCGGTATCAATGAGCAGTTCTTC.

The chain employs TRBV7-2 and TRBJ1-5, with unresolved D. The germline V gene encodes CDR1 SGHTA and CDR2 FQGNSA. Trimming took 6 bases from V and 0 from J, leaving 12 bases between them. This CDR3 has 15 amino acids. The CDR3 is CASRLATVSNQPQHF. CDR3 sequence (DNA): TGTGCCAGCAGACTTGCGACGGTTAGCAATCAGCCCCAGCATTTT.